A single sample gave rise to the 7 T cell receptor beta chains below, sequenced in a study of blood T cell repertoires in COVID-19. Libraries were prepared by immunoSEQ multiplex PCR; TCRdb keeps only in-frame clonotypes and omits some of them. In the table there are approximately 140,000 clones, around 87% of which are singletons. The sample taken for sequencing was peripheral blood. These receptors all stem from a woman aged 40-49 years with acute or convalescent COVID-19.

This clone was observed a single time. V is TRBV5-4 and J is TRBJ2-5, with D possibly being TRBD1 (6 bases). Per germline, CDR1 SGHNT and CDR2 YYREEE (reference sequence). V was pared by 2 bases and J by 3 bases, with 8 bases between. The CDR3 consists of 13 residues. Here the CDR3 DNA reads TGTGCCAGCAGCTTCAGGACAGAAGAGACCCAGTACTTC. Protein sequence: CASSFRTEETQYF.

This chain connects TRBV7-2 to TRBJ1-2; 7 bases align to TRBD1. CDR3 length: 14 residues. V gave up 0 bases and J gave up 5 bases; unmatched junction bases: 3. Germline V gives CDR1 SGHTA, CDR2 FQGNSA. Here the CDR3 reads CASSLAGTVYGYTF. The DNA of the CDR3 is TGTGCCAGCAGCTTAGCGGGGACAGTATATGGCTACACCTTC.

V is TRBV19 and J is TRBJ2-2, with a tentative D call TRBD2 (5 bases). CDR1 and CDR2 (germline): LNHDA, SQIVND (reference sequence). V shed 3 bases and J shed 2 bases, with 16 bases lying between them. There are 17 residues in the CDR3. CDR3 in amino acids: CASSIGVLRINTGELFF. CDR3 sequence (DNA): TGTGCCAGTAGTATCGGGGTACTGCGGATCAACACCGGGGAGCTGTTTTTT. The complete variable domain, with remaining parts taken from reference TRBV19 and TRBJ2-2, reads DGGITQSPKYLFRKEGQNVTLSCEQNLNHDAMYWYRQDPGQGLRLIYYSQIVNDFQKGDIAEGYSVSREKKESFPLTVTSAQKNPTAFYLCASSIGVLRINTGELFFGEGSRLTVL.

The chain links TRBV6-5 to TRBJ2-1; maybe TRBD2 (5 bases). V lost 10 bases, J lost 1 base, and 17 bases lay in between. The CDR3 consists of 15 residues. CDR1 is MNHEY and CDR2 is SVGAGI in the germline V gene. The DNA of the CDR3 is TGTGCCACTGGAATGGCGGGTTCTTCCTACAATGAGCAGTTCTTC. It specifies CATGMAGSSYNEQFF.

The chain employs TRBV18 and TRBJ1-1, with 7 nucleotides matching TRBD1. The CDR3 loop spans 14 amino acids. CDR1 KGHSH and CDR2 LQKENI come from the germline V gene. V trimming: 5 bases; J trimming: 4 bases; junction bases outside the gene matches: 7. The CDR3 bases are TGTGCCAGCTCATCTACAGGGGAAGGCACTGAAGCTTTCTTT. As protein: CASSSTGEGTEAFF.

CDR3 nucleotide sequence: TGTGCCAGCAGCCCGGCTGGAAACACCATATATTTT. It is translated as CASSPAGNTIYF. V usage is TRBV7-6 and J usage is TRBJ1-3; D call uncertain. Germline values: CDR1 SGHVS, CDR2 FNYEAQ. V was pared by 5 bases and J by 2 bases, with 4 bases between. This CDR3 region has 12 residues.

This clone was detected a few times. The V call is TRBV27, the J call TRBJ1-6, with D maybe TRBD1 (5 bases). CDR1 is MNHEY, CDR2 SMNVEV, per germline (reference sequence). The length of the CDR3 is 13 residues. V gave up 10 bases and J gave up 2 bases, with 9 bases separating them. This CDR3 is CATLGAYNSPLHF. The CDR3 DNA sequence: TGTGCCACCCTAGGGGCCTATAATTCACCCCTCCACTTT.